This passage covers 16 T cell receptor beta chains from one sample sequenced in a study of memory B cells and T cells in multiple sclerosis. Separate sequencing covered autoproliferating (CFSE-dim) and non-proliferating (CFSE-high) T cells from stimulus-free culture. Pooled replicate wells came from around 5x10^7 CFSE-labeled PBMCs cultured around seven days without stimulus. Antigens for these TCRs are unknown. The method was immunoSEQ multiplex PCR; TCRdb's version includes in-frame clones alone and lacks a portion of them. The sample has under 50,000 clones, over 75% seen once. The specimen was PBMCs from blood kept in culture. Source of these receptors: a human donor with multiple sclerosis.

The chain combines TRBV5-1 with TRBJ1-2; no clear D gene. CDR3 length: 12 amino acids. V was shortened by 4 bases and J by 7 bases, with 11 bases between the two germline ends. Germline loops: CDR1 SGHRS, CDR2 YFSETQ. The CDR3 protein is CASSLERTGYTF. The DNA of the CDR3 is TGCGCCAGCAGCCTGGAGAGAACTGGCTACACCTTC.

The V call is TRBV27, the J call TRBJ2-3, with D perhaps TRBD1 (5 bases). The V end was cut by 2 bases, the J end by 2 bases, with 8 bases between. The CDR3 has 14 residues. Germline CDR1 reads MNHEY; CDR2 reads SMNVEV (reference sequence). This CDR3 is CASSLRQFTDTQYF. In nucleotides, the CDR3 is TGTGCCAGCAGTTTAAGACAGTTCACAGATACGCAGTATTTT.

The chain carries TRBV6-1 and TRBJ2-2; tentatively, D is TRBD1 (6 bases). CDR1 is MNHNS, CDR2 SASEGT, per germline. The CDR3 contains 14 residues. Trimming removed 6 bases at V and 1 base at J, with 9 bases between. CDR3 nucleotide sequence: TGTGCCAGCAGGGAACAGGGGAACACCGGGGAGCTGTTTTTT. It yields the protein CASREQGNTGELFF.

For the CDR3, the DNA is TGTGCCAGCTCACCACCGCTTTGGGGCTCATCTGGGGCCAACGTCCTGACTTTC. This encodes CASSPPLWGSSGANVLTF. The chain is built from TRBV18 and TRBJ2-6; tentatively, D is TRBD1 (5 bases). Deletions cut 0 bases from V and 1 base from J, with 13 bases between. The length of the CDR3 is 18 residues. Per germline, CDR1 KGHSH and CDR2 LQKENI. The variable domain in full, completed from reference TRBV18 and TRBJ2-6, reads NAGVMQNPRHLVRRRGQEARLRCSPMKGHSHVYWYRQLPEEGLKFMVYLQKENIIDESGMPKERFSAEFPKEGPSILRIQQVVRGDSAAYFCASSPPLWGSSGANVLTFGAGSRLTVL.

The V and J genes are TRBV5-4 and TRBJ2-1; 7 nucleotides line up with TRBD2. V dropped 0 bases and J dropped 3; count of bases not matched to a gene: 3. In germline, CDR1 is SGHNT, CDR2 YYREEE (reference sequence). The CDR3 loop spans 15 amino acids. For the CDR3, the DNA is TGTGCCAGCAGCTTGGGCGGGGGTGGCTACAATGAGCAGTTCTTC. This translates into CASSLGGGGYNEQFF.

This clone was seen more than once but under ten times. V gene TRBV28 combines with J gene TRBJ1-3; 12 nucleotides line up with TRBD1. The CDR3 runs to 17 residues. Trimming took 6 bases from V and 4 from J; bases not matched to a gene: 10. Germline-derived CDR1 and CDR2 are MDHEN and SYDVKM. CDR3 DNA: TGTGCCAGCAGCCCCAATCCGGGACAGGGGGCCGGAAACACCATATATTTT. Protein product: CASSPNPGQGAGNTIYF.

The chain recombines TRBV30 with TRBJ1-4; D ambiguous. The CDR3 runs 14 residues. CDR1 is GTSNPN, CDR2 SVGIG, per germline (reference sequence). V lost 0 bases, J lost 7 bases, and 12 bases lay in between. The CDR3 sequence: CAWSVSFAGEKLFF. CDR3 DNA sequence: TGTGCCTGGAGTGTAAGCTTCGCGGGTGAAAAACTGTTTTTT.

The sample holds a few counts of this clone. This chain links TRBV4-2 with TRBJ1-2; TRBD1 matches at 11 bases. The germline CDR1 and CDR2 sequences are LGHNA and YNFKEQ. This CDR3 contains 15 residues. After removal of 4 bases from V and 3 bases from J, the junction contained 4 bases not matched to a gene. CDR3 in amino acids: CASSRGQGADYGYTF. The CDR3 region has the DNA TGTGCCAGCAGCCGTGGACAGGGGGCAGACTATGGCTACACCTTC.

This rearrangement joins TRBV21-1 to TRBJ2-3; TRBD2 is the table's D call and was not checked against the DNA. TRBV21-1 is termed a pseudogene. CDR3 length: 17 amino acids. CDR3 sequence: CASSKGVSATSTDTQYF. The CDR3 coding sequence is TGTGCCAGCAGCAAAGGGGTTAGCGCTACGAGCACAGATACGCAGTATTTT.

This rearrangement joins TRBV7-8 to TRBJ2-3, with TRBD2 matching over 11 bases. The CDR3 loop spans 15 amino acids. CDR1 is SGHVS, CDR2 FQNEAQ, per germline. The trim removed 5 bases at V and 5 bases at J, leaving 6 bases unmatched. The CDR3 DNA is TGTGCCAGCAGCCTTAGCGGGGGGGAAATAGATACGCAGTATTTT. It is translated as CASSLSGGEIDTQYF.

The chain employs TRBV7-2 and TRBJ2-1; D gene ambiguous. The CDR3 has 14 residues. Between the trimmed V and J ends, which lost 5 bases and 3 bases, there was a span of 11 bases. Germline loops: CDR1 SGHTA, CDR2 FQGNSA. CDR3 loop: CASSPGSFYNEQFF. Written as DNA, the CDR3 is TGTGCCAGCAGCCCCGGTTCCTTCTACAATGAGCAGTTCTTC.

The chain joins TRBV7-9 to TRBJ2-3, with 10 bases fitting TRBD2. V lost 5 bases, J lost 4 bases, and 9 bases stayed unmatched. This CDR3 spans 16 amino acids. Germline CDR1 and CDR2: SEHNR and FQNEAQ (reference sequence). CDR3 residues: CASSLSLAGVADTQYF. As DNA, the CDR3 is TGTGCCAGCAGCCTCAGCCTAGCGGGGGTTGCAGATACGCAGTATTTT.

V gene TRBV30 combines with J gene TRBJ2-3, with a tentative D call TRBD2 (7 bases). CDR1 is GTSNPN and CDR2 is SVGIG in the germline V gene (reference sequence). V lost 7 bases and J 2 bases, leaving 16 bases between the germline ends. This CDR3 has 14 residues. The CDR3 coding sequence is TGTGCCTTGGGGCGGGGGCTTTCCACAGATACGCAGTATTTT. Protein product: CALGRGLSTDTQYF.

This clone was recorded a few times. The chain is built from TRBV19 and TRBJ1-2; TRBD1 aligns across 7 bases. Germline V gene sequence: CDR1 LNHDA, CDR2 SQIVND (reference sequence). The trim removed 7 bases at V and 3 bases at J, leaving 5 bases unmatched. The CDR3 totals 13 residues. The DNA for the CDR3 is TGTGCCAGTACCCCGGGACAGCACTATGGCTACACCTTC. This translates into CASTPGQHYGYTF.

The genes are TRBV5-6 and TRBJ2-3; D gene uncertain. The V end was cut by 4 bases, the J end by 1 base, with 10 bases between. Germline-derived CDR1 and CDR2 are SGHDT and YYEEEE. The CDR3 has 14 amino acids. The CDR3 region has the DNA TGTGCCAGCAGCACGATCCGGGGCACAGATACGCAGTATTTT. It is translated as CASSTIRGTDTQYF.

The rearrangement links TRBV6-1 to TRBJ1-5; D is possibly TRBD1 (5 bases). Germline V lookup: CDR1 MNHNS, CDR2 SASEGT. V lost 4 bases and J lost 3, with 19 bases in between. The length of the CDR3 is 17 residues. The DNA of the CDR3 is TGTGCCAGCAGTGCGGTAAGGGGAGGGTCCCACAATCAGCCCCAGCATTTT. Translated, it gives CASSAVRGGSHNQPQHF.